These 6 T cell receptor beta chains were all obtained from the same sample, sequenced in a study of regulatory T cells in long-lasting Graves disease. Time point specified: newly diagnosed GD, antithyroid drugs for less than 3 months. The TCR library was made from RNA extracted from PBMCs. Building the TCR beta libraries relied on iRepertoire HTBI primers, and CDR3 regions underwent Arm-PCR. TCRdb processed the multiplex PCR reads anew with MiXCR; each CDR3 protein has one entry. This repertoire shows a few hundred thousand distinct CDR3 sequences, 15% to 20% found once; its top ten account for approximately 30%. This sample was shared with a second study, whose subject was T cells in Graves' hyperthyroidism and ophthalmopathy.

Sequenced here: peripheral blood mononuclear cells (PBMCs), sampled at new diagnosis, from a patient treated with antithyroid drugs. These receptors were taken from a man in his forties or fifties with Graves disease.

This clonotype was observed many times. This chain joins TRBV20-1 and TRBJ2-7, with 7 bases fitting TRBD2. Germline CDR1 reads DFQATT; CDR2 reads SNEGSKA (reference sequence). V shed 4 bases, J shed 0 bases, and the junction held 6 bases outside the gene matches. The CDR3 length is 14 residues. CDR3 DNA sequence: TGCAGTGCTACGACTAGCTTGAGCTCCTACGAGCAGTACTTC. Translating gives CSATTSLSSYEQYF.

The CDR3 reads CASSFWKGEQYF. As DNA, the CDR3 is TGTGCCAGCAGTTTTTGGAAGGGCGAGCAGTACTTC. The V and J genes are TRBV27 and TRBJ2-7; D is ambiguous. The ends were cut back, 3 bases at V and 6 bases at J, with 9 bases in the middle. This CDR3 spans 12 amino acids. The germline V gene has CDR1 MNHEY and CDR2 SMNVEV (reference sequence).

This clonotype was recorded only once. A far larger clone differs by one base, so this is likely a read error. The CDR3 DNA reads as TGTGCCAGCTCAAGGGACACCGTCGGGTACGAGCAGTTCTTC. This translates into CASSRDTVGYEQFF. The chain is built from TRBV18 and TRBJ2-1, with TRBD1 as a possible D gene (6 bases). The germline CDR1 and CDR2 sequences are KGHSH and LQKENI. The V and J ends lost 5 bases and 10 bases respectively, with 18 bases between them. This CDR3 is 14 amino acids long.

This clonotype was picked up one time. A much larger clone sits a single nucleotide away, making a read error possible. CDR3 DNA: TGTGCCAGCAGCAACAAGAATGAGCAGTTCTTC. This gives the protein CASSNKNEQFF. This sequence joins TRBV7-2 and TRBJ2-1; no firm D call. Per germline, CDR1 SGHTA and CDR2 FQGNSA. CDR3 size: 11 residues. V dropped 5 bases and J dropped 7 bases, with 6 bases sitting between them.

This clonotype appeared many times. The chain employs TRBV5-1 and TRBJ2-5; no clear D gene. V was cut by 2 bases and J by 1 base, with 6 bases left in between. The CDR3 extends over 13 amino acids. Germline-derived CDR1 and CDR2 are SGHRS and YFSETQ. CDR3 loop: CASSLQSQETQYF. CDR3 DNA: TGCGCCAGCAGCTTACAGTCCCAAGAGACCCAGTACTTC.

This rearrangement joins TRBV19 to TRBJ2-1; D is unclear. The tail of the sequence fits TRBJ2-5 better, so the J call may be wrong. The germline gives CDR1 LNHDA, CDR2 SQIVND (reference sequence). The CDR3 has 13 residues. CDR3 in DNA: TGTGCCAGTAGTATAGGGCAGCCGGGGACCCAGTACTTC. Translated: CASSIGQPGTQYF.